Listed here are 26 T cell receptor beta chains from one sample, sequenced in a study of T cell repertoires in ileal Crohn's disease. Clones were sequenced by immunoSEQ multiplex PCR, and TCRdb holds only the in-frame ones, with some missing. Altogether 30,000 to 35,000 clones are present, around three quarters being singletons, with the ten largest covering 19%. The sequenced sample was ileal tissue. These receptor sequences come from an adult with Crohn's disease.

The V gene is TRBV7-2, the J gene TRBJ1-3, with D perhaps matching TRBD1 (5 bases). V was cut by 2 bases and J by 1 base, with 9 bases left in between. CDR1 and CDR2 from the germline V gene are SGHTA and FQGNSA. The CDR3 loop spans 15 amino acids. The CDR3 nucleotides are TGTGCCAGCAGCTTACAGGGTTGGTCTGGAAACACCATATATTTT. It is translated as CASSLQGWSGNTIYF.

This chain uses TRBV5-6 with TRBJ2-5; D possibly corresponds to TRBD2 (7 bases). Germline CDR1 and CDR2: SGHDT and YYEEEE. The length of the CDR3 is 14 residues. Trimming shortened V by 4 bases and J by 11 bases, and 21 bases separated the two germline ends. CDR3 sequence reads: CASSAVWRGREQYF. The CDR3 bases are TGTGCCAGCAGCGCCGTATGGAGGGGGAGGGAGCAGTACTTC.

V usage is TRBV5-6 and J usage is TRBJ2-3; 9 nucleotides agree with TRBD2. With 0 bases clipped from V and 0 bases from J, the junction kept 8 bases outside the gene matches. The CDR3 covers 18 residues. Germline V lookup: CDR1 SGHDT, CDR2 YYEEEE. CDR3 amino acids: CASSLEAGGRASTDTQYF. The CDR3 coding sequence is TGTGCCAGCAGCTTGGAAGCGGGAGGTCGTGCTAGCACAGATACGCAGTATTTT.

In this sample, this clone turned up a few times. CDR3 protein: CASSPMGGGTQETQYF. The CDR3, as DNA: TGTGCCAGCAGTCCCATGGGGGGAGGGACACAAGAGACCCAGTACTTC. The chain links TRBV11-2 to TRBJ2-5; a possible D gene is TRBD2 (7 bases). Germline V gives CDR1 SGHAT, CDR2 FQNNGV. V was cut by 6 bases and J by 2 bases, with 19 bases left in between. CDR3 length: 16 residues.

The chain combines TRBV18 with TRBJ2-1; the match to TRBD2 covers 8 bases. CDR3 length: 14 residues. V was clipped by 2 bases and J by 7 bases; unmatched bases: 4. CDR1 KGHSH and CDR2 LQKENI come from the germline V gene. The DNA of the CDR3 is TGTGCCAGCTCACCAACGACGGGGGGGAATGAGCAGTTCTTC. This translates into CASSPTTGGNEQFF.

CDR3 bases: TGTGCCATCAGTGGGGCTGACAACACTGAAGCTTTCTTT. It encodes CAISGADNTEAFF. This rearrangement joins TRBV10-3 to TRBJ1-1; D gene ambiguous. CDR3 length: 13 amino acids. The ends were cut back, 4 bases at V and 2 bases at J, with 8 bases in the middle. From germline, CDR1 is ENHRY and CDR2 SYGVKD.

Here the CDR3 reads CASSLGWRGYTF. The CDR3 bases are TGTGCCAGCAGCTTAGGTTGGAGGGGCTACACCTTC. The rearrangement links TRBV7-2 to TRBJ1-2; D unresolved. CDR3 length: 12 amino acids. Trimming pared 1 base from V and 8 bases from J, leaving 8 bases between. Germline assignment: CDR1 SGHTA and CDR2 FQGNSA. Supplemented by reference TRBV7-2 and TRBJ1-2, the full variable domain reads GAGVSQSPSNKVTEKGKDVELRCDPISGHTALYWYRQSLGQGLEFLIYFQGNSAPDKSGLPSDRFSAERTGGSVSTLTIQRTQQEDSAVYLCASSLGWRGYTFGSGTRLTVV.

Concerning this clone: Within the sample, other DNA sequences also encode this same CDR3. The chain is built from TRBV6-5 and TRBJ1-5, with TRBD1 identical over 8 bases. Germline CDR1 and CDR2: MNHEY and SVGAGI. The CDR3 sequence is 13 residues long. V lost 6 bases and J lost 7; bases outside the gene matches: 5. CDR3: CASSQDRDQPQHF. CDR3 sequence (DNA): TGTGCCAGCAGCCAGGACAGGGACCAGCCCCAGCATTTT.

This clone was observed a few times. The chain uses TRBV6-1 and TRBJ1-1, with 7 bases matching TRBD1. The ends lost 6 bases at V and 1 base at J; junction bases unmatched: 8. In germline, CDR1 is MNHNS, CDR2 SASEGT. This CDR3 contains 15 residues. For the CDR3, the DNA is TGTGCCAGCAGGCGAAAACAGGGGCCGAACACTGAAGCTTTCTTT. This encodes CASRRKQGPNTEAFF.

The rearrangement joins TRBV7-3 to TRBJ2-5, with 7 bases fitting TRBD2. TRBJ2-7 explains the end of the DNA better; the J call may be wrong. Germline V gene lookup returns CDR1 SGHTA and CDR2 FQGTGA. The CDR3 sequence is 15 residues long. This chain's CDR3 is CASSLTPSGKYEQYF. The CDR3 DNA follows: TGTGCCAGCAGCTTAACTCCTAGCGGAAAATACGAGCAGTACTTC.

This clone occurred once. The chain has TRBV5-1 and TRBJ1-4; 7 nucleotides agree with TRBD1. Looked up from germline, CDR1 is SGHRS and CDR2 is YFSETQ. The trim removed 4 bases at V and 5 bases at J, leaving 5 bases unmatched. This CDR3 has 14 residues. The CDR3 reads CASSPDRSNEKLFF. CDR3 DNA: TGCGCCAGCAGCCCGGACAGGTCAAATGAAAAACTGTTTTTT.

This clone came up once. This sequence joins TRBV7-2 and TRBJ1-1; D is undetermined. CDR1 is SGHTA, CDR2 FQGNSA, per germline. The ends were cut back, 2 bases at V and 0 bases at J, with 4 bases in the middle. The CDR3 spans 13 residues. In DNA, the CDR3 is TGTGCCAGCAGCTTACAAATGAACACTGAAGCTTTCTTT. Protein: CASSLQMNTEAFF.

This clone showed up just a few times. This chain connects TRBV7-2 to TRBJ2-5; unclear D gene. Deletions cut 1 base from V and 2 bases from J, with 11 bases between. This CDR3 comprises 15 residues. The germline gives CDR1 SGHTA, CDR2 FQGNSA. CDR3 loop: CASSLVFFLQETQYF. The DNA for the CDR3 is TGTGCCAGCAGCTTAGTTTTCTTCCTGCAAGAGACCCAGTACTTC.

The chain is built from TRBV27 and TRBJ2-4; TRBD2 is a possible D gene (6 bases). Germline CDR1 is MNHEY and CDR2 is SMNVEV (reference sequence). V was cut by 5 bases and J by 8 bases, with 13 bases left in between. The CDR3 contains 13 residues. CDR3 amino acids: CASSPGLAYIQYF. The CDR3 region has the DNA TGTGCCAGCAGTCCGGGCCTAGCGTACATTCAGTACTTC.

The chain recombines TRBV30 with TRBJ1-5; tentatively, D is TRBD1 (6 bases). The CDR3 is 15 residues long. Per germline, CDR1 GTSNPN and CDR2 SVGIG (reference sequence). Trimming took off 0 bases at V and 4 bases at J, with 13 bases between the two ends. The CDR3 DNA reads TGTGCCTGGAGTGTAACGGGGCAGGGGAATCAGCCCCAGCATTTT. This translates into CAWSVTGQGNQPQHF.

The chain carries TRBV5-1 and TRBJ2-3, with 8 bases lining up with TRBD2. Germline V gene sequence: CDR1 SGHRS, CDR2 YFSETQ. Unmatched junction bases numbered 4, after V lost 6 bases and J lost 1 base. This CDR3 comprises 14 residues. DNA of the CDR3: TGCGCCAGCAAAACTAGCGGCGGCACAGATACGCAGTATTTT. This encodes CASKTSGGTDTQYF.

This chain uses TRBV4-1 with TRBJ2-7; D might be TRBD1 (5 bases). The germline V gene has CDR1 MGHRA and CDR2 YSYEKL. The length of the CDR3 is 15 residues. The V gene lost 0 bases and the J gene lost 5 bases, with 14 bases spanning the gap. CDR3 nucleotide sequence: TGCGCCAGCAGCCAAGAGGGAAGGGGTTCTAACGAGCAGTACTTC. This gives the protein CASSQEGRGSNEQYF.

V usage is TRBV2 and J usage is TRBJ2-1; 13 bases fit TRBD2. With V trimmed by 7 bases and J by 4 bases, 4 bases remained unmatched. The CDR3 covers 15 residues. Germline CDR1 is SNHLY and CDR2 is FYNNEI. CDR3 region: CASIPGLAGYNEQFF. The CDR3 DNA is TGTGCCAGCATTCCGGGACTAGCGGGATACAATGAGCAGTTCTTC.

In its sample, this clone was seen once. The V gene is TRBV5-6, the J gene TRBJ1-5; a possible D gene is TRBD1 (5 bases). Germline V gene data show CDR1 as SGHDT and CDR2 as YYEEEE. Trimming took 4 bases from V and 3 from J, leaving 14 bases between them. The CDR3 consists of 15 residues. Here the CDR3 DNA reads TGTGCCAGCAGCCTTTGGCGGGACTTCAATCAGCCCCAGCATTTT. Amino acids: CASSLWRDFNQPQHF. The entire variable domain, with the rest obtained from reference TRBV5-6 and TRBJ1-5, is as follows: DAGVTQSPTHLIKTRGQQVTLRCSPKSGHDTVSWYQQALGQGPQFIFQYYEEEERQRGNFPDRFSGHQFPNYSSELNVNALLLGDSALYLCASSLWRDFNQPQHFGDGTRLSIL.

The rearrangement links TRBV5-5 to TRBJ2-7, with TRBD1 identical over 8 bases. CDR1 and CDR2 from the germline V gene are SGHKS and YYEKEE (reference sequence). The V gene end was trimmed by 4 bases and the J gene end by 6 bases; junction bases not matched to a gene: 9. The CDR3 runs 14 residues. The CDR3: CASSTDRVNCEQYF. CDR3 coding DNA: TGTGCCAGCAGCACGGACAGGGTAAACTGCGAGCAGTACTTC.

A remark on this clone: The identical CDR3 is also encoded by other nucleotide sequences in the sample. The chain employs TRBV4-3 and TRBJ2-2, with 8 bases identical to TRBD1. Germline CDR1 LGHNA, CDR2 YSLEER. V shed 2 bases and J 3 bases; nucleotides not matched to a gene: 5. There are 16 residues in the CDR3. The CDR3 DNA is TGCGCCAGCAGCCAAATTCGACAGGGGTACACCGGGGAGCTGTTTTTT. This sequence encodes CASSQIRQGYTGELFF.

The chain is built from TRBV25-1 and TRBJ2-2; TRBD2 matches 8 bases. The CDR3 is 15 residues long. Unmatched junction bases numbered 3, after V lost 3 bases and J lost 3 bases. CDR1 is MGHDK, CDR2 SYGVNS, per germline. CDR3 in amino acids: CASSEASGYTGELFF. The CDR3 region has the DNA TGTGCCAGCAGTGAGGCTAGCGGGTACACCGGGGAGCTGTTTTTT.

The chain employs TRBV4-3 and TRBJ1-2, with D tentatively TRBD1 (6 bases). CDR1 and CDR2 (germline): LGHNA, YSLEER. The CDR3 sequence is 15 residues long. V was shortened by 3 bases and J by 3 bases, with 14 bases between the two germline ends. The CDR3 region is CASSQGAGDHYGYTF. The CDR3 bases are TGCGCCAGCAGCCAGGGGGCAGGGGATCACTATGGCTACACCTTC.

This chain links TRBV19 with TRBJ2-7; TRBD2 agrees at 11 bases. This CDR3 spans 16 amino acids. Germline loops: CDR1 LNHDA, CDR2 SQIVND (reference sequence). With V trimmed by 6 bases and J by 3 bases, 10 bases remained unmatched. CDR3 in DNA: TGTGCCAGTAGCCCTCGACTAGCGGGAACGTTCTACGAGCAGTACTTC. Protein: CASSPRLAGTFYEQYF.

The gene calls are TRBV7-9 and TRBJ2-3; 7 nucleotides match TRBD1. Germline CDR1 reads SEHNR; CDR2 reads FQNEAQ (reference sequence). CDR3 length: 15 residues. V dropped 3 bases and J dropped 1; count of bases not matched to a gene: 4. CDR3 in DNA: TGTGCCAGCAGCTTGACAGGGTCTCGCACAGATACGCAGTATTTT. This translates into CASSLTGSRTDTQYF.

The sample holds one count of this clone. The chain uses TRBV19 and TRBJ2-7; 10 bases align to TRBD2. Germline CDR1 and CDR2: LNHDA and SQIVND (reference sequence). Trimming cost V 5 bases and J 3 bases; bases outside gene matches: 16. This CDR3 is built from 18 residues. CDR3 DNA: TGTGCCAGTAGTGTCACAAGGCGAAGCGGGAGGGCCCGCTACGAGCAGTACTTC. It yields the protein CASSVTRRSGRARYEQYF.